The next 17 T cell receptor beta chains were all read from a single sample in a study of monozygotic twins with cystic fibrosis. Assay used: immunoSEQ multiplex PCR; TCRdb lists only in-frame clones, some missing. Altogether tens of thousands of clones are present, around nine tenths being singletons, with the ten largest covering 0.15% to 0.2%. The sample was blood. All receptors come from a boy aged 2 to 10 with cystic fibrosis.

The chain recombines TRBV7-2 with TRBJ2-2; the D gene could be TRBD1 or TRBD2 (5 bases each). Germline values: CDR1 SGHTA, CDR2 FQGNSA. The ends were cut back, 4 bases at V and 0 bases at J, with 21 bases in the middle. The CDR3 runs 19 residues. Here the CDR3 reads CASSSRGLGERTNTGELFF. The CDR3 DNA sequence: TGTGCCAGCAGCTCTAGGGGTTTGGGGGAAAGGACGAACACCGGGGAGCTGTTTTTT.

DNA for the CDR3: TGTGCCAGCAGCTTGAGGGGTGGCTCCTACGAGCAGTACTTC. Protein product: CASSLRGGSYEQYF. The rearrangement links TRBV7-2 to TRBJ2-7, with D possibly called TRBD1 or TRBD2 (5 bases each). The germline CDR1 and CDR2 sequences are SGHTA and FQGNSA. V lost 3 bases and J lost 0, with 9 bases in between. CDR3 length: 14 residues. Based on the CDR3 plus reference TRBV7-2 and TRBJ2-7, the full variable domain is GAGVSQSPSNKVTEKGKDVELRCDPISGHTALYWYRQSLGQGLEFLIYFQGNSAPDKSGLPSDRFSAERTGGSVSTLTIQRTQQEDSAVYLCASSLRGGSYEQYFGPGTRLTVT.

The rearrangement uses TRBV19 and TRBJ2-2; possible D gene TRBD1, 5 bases. CDR1 LNHDA and CDR2 SQIVND come from the germline V gene (reference sequence). The CDR3 covers 16 residues. Deletions cut 3 bases from V and 1 base from J, with 12 bases between. The CDR3 DNA is TGTGCCAGTAGTATGTTGGGCACAGGGAACACCGGGGAGCTGTTTTTT. Translation: CASSMLGTGNTGELFF.

CDR3 region: CASSQGRGVGEQYF. The CDR3 nucleotides are TGTGCCAGCAGCCAAGGGCGGGGGGTCGGCGAGCAGTACTTC. The rearrangement links TRBV4-2 to TRBJ2-7; 8 bases align to TRBD2. Germline V gene sequence: CDR1 LGHNA, CDR2 YNFKEQ. The CDR3 contains 14 residues. After removal of 1 base from V and 6 bases from J, the junction contained 5 bases not matched to a gene.

The chain joins TRBV27 to TRBJ1-2; the match to TRBD1 covers 7 bases. The CDR3 consists of 15 residues. CDR1 is MNHEY, CDR2 SMNVEV, per germline (reference sequence). V lost 6 bases and J lost 8; bases outside the gene matches: 15. The CDR3 reads CASSPGNRGRKGYTF. CDR3 nucleotide sequence: TGTGCCAGCAGCCCCGGAAACAGGGGACGAAAAGGCTACACCTTC.

V usage is TRBV2 and J usage is TRBJ1-2; TRBD1 agrees at 7 bases. Germline V gene sequence: CDR1 SNHLY, CDR2 FYNNEI. This CDR3 is 13 amino acids long. The ends lost 6 bases at V and 6 bases at J; junction bases unmatched: 7. In DNA form, the CDR3 reads TGTGCCAGCAGCCCAACAGGGGCGGATGGCTACACCTTC. It is translated as CASSPTGADGYTF.

The chain joins TRBV12-5 to TRBJ1-4, with a possible D match to TRBD1 (5 bases). The germline CDR1 and CDR2 sequences are LGHNT and FRNRAP. Trimming stripped 1 base from V and 12 bases from J, with 15 bases between. The CDR3 is 14 amino acids. DNA of the CDR3: TGTGCTAGTGGTTTGGGGGGGGACCCTCGAGAACTGTTTTTT. This gives the protein CASGLGGDPRELFF.

The CDR3 nucleotides are TGTGCCAGTATCTGGGGGCGGGGCGCGAACACTGAAGCTTTCTTT. As protein: CASIWGRGANTEAFF. V and J are TRBV19 and TRBJ1-1, with TRBD1 as a possible D gene (6 bases). V shed 7 bases and J shed 1 base, with 16 bases lying between them. The CDR3 consists of 15 residues. Looked up from germline, CDR1 is LNHDA and CDR2 is SQIVND (reference sequence).

CDR3 residues: CASSSQQGYYGYTF. The CDR3 bases are TGTGCCAGCAGTTCGCAACAGGGGTACTATGGCTACACCTTC. The genes are TRBV27 and TRBJ1-2; TRBD1 aligns across 7 bases. Germline-derived CDR1 and CDR2 are MNHEY and SMNVEV (reference sequence). This CDR3 has 14 residues. J was trimmed by 3 bases and V by 4 bases; bases with no gene match: 5.

This chain connects TRBV5-1 to TRBJ1-2; D is uncertain. This CDR3 is 12 amino acids long. Germline V gene sequence: CDR1 SGHRS, CDR2 YFSETQ. Trimming pared 3 bases from V and 8 bases from J, leaving 11 bases between. The CDR3 DNA reads as TGCGCCAGCAGCTCCGGGAACGGGGGCTACACCTTC. Protein: CASSSGNGGYTF. The entire variable domain, with the rest obtained from reference TRBV5-1 and TRBJ1-2, is as follows: KAGVTQTPRYLIKTRGQQVTLSCSPISGHRSVSWYQQTPGQGLQFLFEYFSETQRNKGNFPGRFSGRQFSNSRSEMNVSTLELGDSALYLCASSSGNGGYTFGSGTRLTVV.

The count of this clone is one. The chain couples TRBV7-9 to TRBJ1-3; possibly TRBD1 for D (6 bases). V shed 1 base and J shed 7 bases, with 26 bases lying between them. The germline V gene has CDR1 SEHNR and CDR2 FQNEAQ (reference sequence). This CDR3 has 19 amino acids. Here the CDR3 reads CASSLGRDTPSKAVNTIYF. CDR3 nucleotides: TGTGCCAGCAGCTTAGGCCGGGACACCCCGAGTAAAGCTGTCAACACCATATATTTT.

The chain employs TRBV27 and TRBJ1-5, with D maybe TRBD1 (5 bases). Germline CDR1 MNHEY, CDR2 SMNVEV (reference sequence). The CDR3 is 16 amino acids. The V gene lost 0 bases and the J gene lost 2 bases, with 11 bases spanning the gap. CDR3 protein: CASSLSWVRGNQPQHF. The CDR3 DNA reads TGTGCCAGCAGTTTATCGTGGGTCAGGGGCAATCAGCCCCAGCATTTT.

The chain recombines TRBV4-1 with TRBJ1-4; D is unclear. The germline V and J ends were trimmed by 1 base and 0 bases, with 9 bases remaining between them. Germline CDR1 reads MGHRA; CDR2 reads YSYEKL. CDR3 length: 16 amino acids. CDR3 in amino acids: CASSQATLATNEKLFF. The CDR3 DNA reads TGCGCCAGCAGCCAAGCGACTCTTGCAACTAATGAAAAACTGTTTTTT.

J is TRBJ2-7 and V is TRBV7-8; 12 positions agree with TRBD1. CDR1 and CDR2 from the germline V gene are SGHVS and FQNEAQ. The CDR3 is 17 residues long. Trimming took 4 bases from V and 2 from J; bases not matched to a gene: 9. CDR3 residues: CASSSRGQGAATYEQYF. CDR3 nucleotides: TGTGCCAGCAGCTCCAGGGGACAGGGGGCGGCTACCTACGAGCAGTACTTC.

This chain joins TRBV2 and TRBJ2-1; 9 nucleotides match TRBD1. The germline CDR1 and CDR2 sequences are SNHLY and FYNNEI. The CDR3 covers 19 residues. V trimming: 7 bases; J trimming: 1 base; junction bases outside the gene matches: 17. The CDR3 DNA reads as TGTGCCAGCACAAAGGAATACTCGGGACAGGGATTTTCCTACAATGAGCAGTTCTTC. It is translated as CASTKEYSGQGFSYNEQFF.

The chain combines TRBV6-6 with TRBJ2-7; D is uncertain. CDR1 is MNHNY and CDR2 is SVGAGI in the germline V gene (reference sequence). The CDR3 consists of 13 residues. Between the trimmed V and J ends, which lost 0 bases and 3 bases, there was a span of 6 bases. CDR3 bases: TGTGCCAGCAGTTACTCAGGGATCTACGAGCAGTACTTC. Residues: CASSYSGIYEQYF.

J is TRBJ2-7 and V is TRBV4-1, with TRBD1 matching over 9 bases. This CDR3 contains 15 residues. CDR1 and CDR2 (germline): MGHRA, YSYEKL. V was pared by 3 bases and J by 1 base, with 4 bases of the junction left unmatched. CDR3 protein: CASSQGTGLSYEQYF. CDR3 DNA sequence: TGCGCCAGCAGCCAGGGGACAGGGTTATCCTACGAGCAGTACTTC.